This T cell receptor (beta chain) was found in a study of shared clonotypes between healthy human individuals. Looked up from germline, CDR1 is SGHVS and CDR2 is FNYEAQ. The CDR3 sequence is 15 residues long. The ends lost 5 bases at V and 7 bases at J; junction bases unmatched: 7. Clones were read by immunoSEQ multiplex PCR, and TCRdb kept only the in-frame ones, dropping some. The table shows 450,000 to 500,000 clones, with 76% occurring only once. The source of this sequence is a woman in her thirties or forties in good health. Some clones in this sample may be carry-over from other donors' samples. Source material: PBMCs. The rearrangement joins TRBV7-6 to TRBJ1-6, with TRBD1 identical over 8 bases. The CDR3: CASSLRQGQNSPLHF. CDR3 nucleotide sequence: TGTGCCAGCAGCCTACGACAGGGGCAAAATTCACCCCTCCACTTT.